The rows below give T cell receptor beta chains drawn from one sample of a study of cytomegalovirus exposure and HLA in healthy donors. This table comes from immunoSEQ multiplex PCR, and its TCRdb copy is limited to in-frame clones, with some not included. The sample carries about 76,000 clones, roughly four fifths recorded once. The sample was PBMCs. These receptors originate from a male donor in good health and CMV-seropositive. CDR3s include the opening cysteine and the closing phenylalanine or tryptophan. D genes are given only for firm matches. Only part of the rows carry a size: once, few, many, or a class if the clone is expanded.

d_gene,abundance,v_gene,j_gene,CDR3nt,CDR3aa
TRBD2,-,TRBV7-2,TRBJ2-5,TGTGCCAGCAGCTTAAATAGCGGGGGGACCCAGTACTTC,CASSLNSGGTQYF
TRBD2,-,TRBV13,TRBJ2-7,TGTGCCAGCAGCTTAGGTGGGACTAGCGGAGAAGCGGACTTC,CASSLGGTSGEADF
-,-,TRBV28,TRBJ2-7,TGTGCCAGCAGTCTAACGCAATACGAGCAGTACTTC,CASSLTQYEQYF
-,-,TRBV28,TRBJ2-7,TGTGCCAGCAGTTTCCAACTATACGAGCAGTACTTC,CASSFQLYEQYF
-,-,TRBV7-2,TRBJ1-1,TGTGCCAGCAGCAGACAGGCGTACACTGAAGCTTTCTTT,CASSRQAYTEAFF
TRBD1,-,TRBV10-1,TRBJ2-2,TGCGCCAGCTTACAGGGGGTGGTAACCGGGGAGCTGTTTTTT,CASLQGVVTGELFF
-,-,TRBV29-1,TRBJ1-2,TGCAGCGTTGAGGGCAGGGTCGGCTACACCTTC,CSVEGRVGYTF
-,-,TRBV11-1,TRBJ2-6,TGTGCCAGCAGCTCGCGGGTGCTTGGGGCCAACGTCCTGACTTTC,CASSSRVLGANVLTF
TRBD1,once,TRBV6-5,TRBJ1-2,TGTGCCAGCACCAGTACAGGGGAAGGCTACACCTTC,CASTSTGEGYTF
TRBD1,-,TRBV27,TRBJ1-4,TGTGCCAGCAAATCCGACAGGGCGACAACTAATGAAAAACTGTTTTTT,CASKSDRATTNEKLFF
-,-,TRBV2,TRBJ1-2,TGTGCCAGCACCGGGGACACATACTATGGCTACACCTTC,CASTGDTYYGYTF
TRBD1,-,TRBV4-1,TRBJ2-2,TGCGCCAGCAGCCAGACAGGGGTCCGGGGCGGGGAGCTGTTTTTT,CASSQTGVRGGELFF
TRBD2,-,TRBV29-1,TRBJ2-5,TGCAGCGTCCTGACTAGCGGGATTCAGACCCAGTACTTC,CSVLTSGIQTQYF
-,-,TRBV15,TRBJ2-2,TGTGCCACCAGCAGAGGACAGAACACCGGGGAGCTGTTTTTT,CATSRGQNTGELFF
TRBD2,once,TRBV5-6,TRBJ2-1,TGTGCCAGCAGCTTGGGGCTAGCGGGAAGGGGTGAGCAGTTCTTC,CASSLGLAGRGEQFF
TRBD1,-,TRBV19,TRBJ1-2,TGTGCCAGTACCACCGCGGGACAGGGGACCTATGGCTACACCTTC,CASTTAGQGTYGYTF
TRBD1,-,TRBV7-3,TRBJ1-6,TGTGCCAGCAGCCAACGGGGACAGGGGGCTGGTTCACCCCTCCACTTT,CASSQRGQGAGSPLHF
TRBD1,-,TRBV11-1,TRBJ2-5,TGTGCCAGCAGTGCGGACAGGGGGAGGGAGACCCAGTACTTC,CASSADRGRETQYF
TRBD2,few,TRBV5-4,TRBJ2-3,TGTGCCAGCAGCTTGGGAGGTAGCGGGGGGGGAGATACGCAGTATTTT,CASSLGGSGGGDTQYF
-,-,TRBV19,TRBJ2-2,TGTGCCAGTAGTTGGCCTAGCGTGAACACCGGGGAGCTGTTTTTT,CASSWPSVNTGELFF
-,few,TRBV30,TRBJ1-6,TGTGCCGCTCCAGGGAATAATTCACCCCTCCACTTT,CAAPGNNSPLHF
-,-,TRBV7-9,TRBJ2-7,TGTGCCAGCAGCTTAGCACAGCTATACGAGCAGTACTTC,CASSLAQLYEQYF
TRBD2,few,TRBV28,TRBJ2-1,TGTGCCAGCAGTCCCCGGACTAGCGGGGGATACAATGAGCAGTTCTTC,CASSPRTSGGYNEQFF
TRBD1,-,TRBV7-2,TRBJ1-4,TGTGCCAGCAGCCCCCGACAGGGACCTAATGAAAAACTGTTTTTT,CASSPRQGPNEKLFF
-,-,TRBV5-1,TRBJ1-5,TGCGCCAGCAGCTTGGAACCAGGGCCTGATCAGCCCCAGCATTTT,CASSLEPGPDQPQHF
TRBD1,-,TRBV6-5,TRBJ1-6,TGTGCCAGCAGTACCCGCAGGGGGAATTCACCCCTCCACTTT,CASSTRRGNSPLHF
TRBD1,-,TRBV25-1,TRBJ2-7,TGTGCCAGCAGTTCAATGGGACAGGGGGCCTTATCCTACGAGCAGTACTTC,CASSSMGQGALSYEQYF
-,-,TRBV6-1,TRBJ2-2,TGTGCCAGCGCCAAGCCAGGGACCGGGGAGCTGTTTTTT,CASAKPGTGELFF
-,-,TRBV5-4,TRBJ2-7,TGTGCCAGCAGCCACCCGACGTTGAGGGGGAGCTCCTACGAGCAGTACTTC,CASSHPTLRGSSYEQYF
TRBD2,few,TRBV6-4,TRBJ2-2,TGTGCCAGCAGTCTGGTAGCGGGAACAGGCGGGGAGCTGTTTTTT,CASSLVAGTGGELFF
-,-,TRBV4-1,TRBJ1-2,TGCGCCAGCAGCCCCGCGTCGGGAACGGGAGCTGGCTACACCTTC,CASSPASGTGAGYTF
-,once,TRBV6-1,TRBJ1-2,TGTGCCAGCCGCCGGGGAGACTGTGGCTACACCTTC,CASRRGDCGYTF
TRBD2,-,TRBV2,TRBJ2-1,TGTGCCAGCAGTAACCCCTTAGCGGGGGGGTACAATGAGCAGTTCTTC,CASSNPLAGGYNEQFF
-,-,TRBV7-9,TRBJ2-7,TGTGCCAGCAGCCCTGGGGGCGCCGCCTCCTACGAGCAGTACTTC,CASSPGGAASYEQYF
TRBD1,-,TRBV6-6,TRBJ2-7,TGTGCCAGCAGCCCGGGGACAGGCGTCAGCTCCTACGAGCAGTACTTC,CASSPGTGVSSYEQYF
TRBD2,-,TRBV5-6,TRBJ2-7,TGTGCCAGCAGCCCCACTAGCGGGAGAGACTACGAGCAGTACTTC,CASSPTSGRDYEQYF
-,once,TRBV7-2,TRBJ1-3,TGTGCCAGCAGCTTAAGCCAGGGGCCTGGAAACACCATATATTTT,CASSLSQGPGNTIYF
TRBD1,-,TRBV18,TRBJ1-2,TGTGCCAGCTCCCAGGACAGGGCCCTCTATGGCTACACCTTC,CASSQDRALYGYTF
TRBD1,-,TRBV7-2,TRBJ1-5,TGTGCCAGCACCCGGAGAACAGGGGGGGATCAGCCCCAGCATTTT,CASTRRTGGDQPQHF
-,-,TRBV9,TRBJ1-3,TGTGCCAGCAGCTTCGAGTGGGGGGTCGGAAACACCATATATTTT,CASSFEWGVGNTIYF
-,-,TRBV19,TRBJ1-2,TGTGCCAGTAGTATACCTGGGAGAGCTACTAACTATGGCTACACCTTC,CASSIPGRATNYGYTF
-,-,TRBV19,TRBJ1-1,TGTGCCAGCATAATGAACGACATCCCAGGAACTGAAGCTTTCTTT,CASIMNDIPGTEAFF
TRBD2,few,TRBV10-3,TRBJ2-5,TGTGCCATGCACCTCCTCAGGACTCGGCGGGGGGGGGAGACCCAGTACTTC,CAMHLLRTRRGGETQYF
-,few,TRBV9,TRBJ2-7,TGTGCCAGCAGCGTAGCCGGTTTGTCCTACGAGCAGTACTTC,CASSVAGLSYEQYF
TRBD2,few,TRBV28,TRBJ2-1,TGTGCCAGCAGTTCCCGGGATGGGGGGACTAGAAATCACAATGAGCAGTTCTTC,CASSSRDGGTRNHNEQFF
-,-,TRBV6-5,TRBJ2-1,TGTGCCAGCAGGGGGACTCTTGTCTCCTACAATGAGCAGTTCTTC,CASRGTLVSYNEQFF
TRBD2,-,TRBV6-1,TRBJ2-3,TGTGCCAGCAGTGAACGGGCTAGCGGCCGAGATACGCAGTATTTT,CASSERASGRDTQYF
TRBD2,once,TRBV14,TRBJ2-3,TGTGCCAGCAGCCAAGCCGGGACTACAGAGGGCACAGATACGCAGTATTTT,CASSQAGTTEGTDTQYF
-,-,TRBV27,TRBJ2-7,TGTGCCAGCAGTCCCTACCCGACAGAAGCCCAGTACTTC,CASSPYPTEAQYF
-,-,TRBV5-1,TRBJ1-2,TGCGCCAGCAGCTCGACATCCCACTATGGCTACACCTTC,CASSSTSHYGYTF
-,-,TRBV5-1,TRBJ1-6,TGCGCCAGCAGTTTGAGGTCAGGCGCAACAGACCCTTCACCCCTCCACTTT,CASSLRSGATDPSPLHF
TRBD1,-,TRBV4-1,TRBJ2-7,TGCGCCAGCAGCCAAGATGGGACAGGGACTTACGAGCAGTACTTC,CASSQDGTGTYEQYF
-,-,TRBV6-4,TRBJ1-5,TGTGCCAGCAGTGCAGAGGGGGGGAATCAGCCCCAGCATTTT,CASSAEGGNQPQHF
TRBD2,once,TRBV6-6,TRBJ2-3,TGTGCCAGTGGAGGGGGGACTAGTCTGGATACGCAGTATTTT,CASGGGTSLDTQYF
TRBD1,-,TRBV19,TRBJ2-2,TGTGCCAGTAGTATCCTAGGACAGGGGCCGGTGAACACCGGGGAGCTGTTTTTT,CASSILGQGPVNTGELFF